This T cell receptor (beta chain) was sequenced during a study of shared clonotypes between healthy human individuals. There are 15 residues in the CDR3. The V gene's germline CDR1 is MNHNS and CDR2 SASEGT. Deletions cut 4 bases from V and 4 bases from J, with 14 bases between. Replicate PCRs for unsorted PBMC used about 330 ng DNA (approximately 30,000 T cell genomes). With ten immunoSEQ deep assay plates, unsorted PBMC DNA underwent sequencing. Profiled with immunoSEQ multiplex PCR; TCRdb holds only in-frame clones, not every one. This sample has about 490,000 clones, with about 80% found just once.

The rearrangement links TRBV6-1 to TRBJ2-1; D unclear. The sequenced sample consisted of PBMCs. This TCR was sampled from a woman aged 40 to 50 in good health. Some clones in this sample may be carry-over from other donors' samples. The DNA of the CDR3 is TGTGCCAGCAGTGGGCAGGACCACTATTACAATGAGCAGTTCTTC. It codes for CASSGQDHYYNEQFF.